The rows below give T cell receptor beta chains drawn from one sample of a study of blood T cell repertoires in COVID-19. TCRdb's table, derived via immunoSEQ multiplex PCR, lists solely in-frame clones and lacks some. The repertoire holds 250,000 or so clones, with roughly 84% as singletons. Sequenced material: peripheral blood. The receptor set was obtained from a woman aged 40-49 years who had recovered from COVID-19. Each CDR3 is given with its conserved first and last residue. D genes are given only for firm matches. Not all rows give a size; the values are once, few, many and, for expanded clones, a class.

J gene: TRBJ2-2
D gene: TRBD1
clone size: -
V gene: TRBV7-9
CDR3 DNA: TGTGCCAGCAGCCCACAGGAGGGGACAGGGGGCTTTACCGGGGAGCTGTTTTTT
CDR3 protein: CASSPQEGTGGFTGELFF

J gene: TRBJ2-5
D gene: TRBD2
clone size: -
V gene: TRBV2
CDR3 DNA: TGTGCCAGCACACTTGCGGGGGGCCGGGAGACCCAGTACTTC
CDR3 protein: CASTLAGGRETQYF

J gene: TRBJ2-7
D gene: -
clone size: -
V gene: TRBV19
CDR3 DNA: TGTGCCAGTTCCCAACAGAGCATCACCTACGAGCAGTACTTC
CDR3 protein: CASSQQSITYEQYF

J gene: TRBJ2-1
D gene: TRBD1
clone size: -
V gene: TRBV2
CDR3 DNA: TGTGCCAGCAGTGAAGCCAGGGGGCGAAATGAGCAGTTCTTC
CDR3 protein: CASSEARGRNEQFF

J gene: TRBJ1-2
D gene: -
clone size: once
V gene: TRBV2
CDR3 DNA: TGTGCCAGCACGGACAGTTACTATGGCTACACCTTC
CDR3 protein: CASTDSYYGYTF

J gene: TRBJ1-2
D gene: -
clone size: -
V gene: TRBV7-2
CDR3 DNA: TGTGCCAGCAGCTCGACAGTCTATGGCTACACCTTC
CDR3 protein: CASSSTVYGYTF

J gene: TRBJ1-4
D gene: TRBD1
clone size: -
V gene: TRBV10-2
CDR3 DNA: TGCGCCAGCCGGGAGGGGGCGTCTGAAAAACTGTTTTTT
CDR3 protein: CASREGASEKLFF

J gene: TRBJ1-4
D gene: TRBD1
clone size: -
V gene: TRBV19
CDR3 DNA: TGTGCCAGTAGTTCGGGACAGGGTCGGGAAAAACTGTTTTTT
CDR3 protein: CASSSGQGREKLFF

J gene: TRBJ2-1
D gene: -
clone size: once
V gene: TRBV24-1
CDR3 DNA: TGTGCCACCAGTGATTTCTCGCCTAGCTCGGAGCAGTTCTTC
CDR3 protein: CATSDFSPSSEQFF

J gene: TRBJ1-1
D gene: -
clone size: once
V gene: TRBV2
CDR3 DNA: TGTGCCAGCAGTGGAGGGCTGAACACTGAAGCTTTCTTT
CDR3 protein: CASSGGLNTEAFF

J gene: TRBJ2-2
D gene: -
clone size: -
V gene: TRBV28
CDR3 DNA: TGTGCCATCCTTCCTAAGAACACCGGGGAGCTGTTTTTT
CDR3 protein: CAILPKNTGELFF

J gene: TRBJ1-6
D gene: TRBD1
clone size: -
V gene: TRBV7-9
CDR3 DNA: TGTGCCAGCAGCTTAAGACAGGGGGCAAGGAATTCACCCCTCCACTTT
CDR3 protein: CASSLRQGARNSPLHF

J gene: TRBJ1-2
D gene: -
clone size: -
V gene: TRBV6-1
CDR3 DNA: TGTGCCAGCAGTGAAGCGCAAGGGGCCTATGGCTACACCTTC
CDR3 protein: CASSEAQGAYGYTF

J gene: TRBJ1-4
D gene: TRBD1
clone size: -
V gene: TRBV27
CDR3 DNA: TGTGCCAGCAGTTCAGGGACAGTCGCAACTAATGAAAAACTGTTTTTT
CDR3 protein: CASSSGTVATNEKLFF

J gene: TRBJ2-5
D gene: TRBD2
clone size: once
V gene: TRBV4-1
CDR3 DNA: TGCGCCAGCAGCCAAGATCCGGGACTAGCGGGGAGGGAGACCCAGTACTTC
CDR3 protein: CASSQDPGLAGRETQYF

J gene: TRBJ1-2
D gene: -
clone size: few
V gene: TRBV6-2/TRBV6-3
CDR3 DNA: TGTGCCAGCAGCAAGGCAGGGAGCTACACCTTC
CDR3 protein: CASSKAGSYTF

J gene: TRBJ2-3
D gene: -
clone size: -
V gene: TRBV30
CDR3 DNA: TGTGCCTGGGGGGGCGTCCCAGATACGCAGTATTTT
CDR3 protein: CAWGGVPDTQYF

J gene: TRBJ1-1
D gene: -
clone size: -
V gene: TRBV7-2
CDR3 DNA: TGTGCCAGCAGCTTGATCAGGACGGGAAACACTGAAGCTTTCTTT
CDR3 protein: CASSLIRTGNTEAFF

J gene: TRBJ1-2
D gene: -
clone size: -
V gene: TRBV5-6
CDR3 DNA: TGTGCCAGCAGCTCCTATGGGGCATCCCGAGGCTACACCTTC
CDR3 protein: CASSSYGASRGYTF

J gene: TRBJ1-2
D gene: -
clone size: -
V gene: TRBV7-9
CDR3 DNA: TGTGCCAGCAGCTTAGCGTGGCAGGCGAAGCACTATGGCTACACCTTC
CDR3 protein: CASSLAWQAKHYGYTF

J gene: TRBJ1-1
D gene: -
clone size: -
V gene: TRBV7-9
CDR3 DNA: TGTGCCAGCAGCTGGGGGGTAGGCACTGAAGCTTTCTTT
CDR3 protein: CASSWGVGTEAFF

J gene: TRBJ1-5
D gene: TRBD1
clone size: -
V gene: TRBV28
CDR3 DNA: TGTGCCAGCAGGCCGGGACAGGACTATAGCAATCAGCCCCAGCATTTT
CDR3 protein: CASRPGQDYSNQPQHF